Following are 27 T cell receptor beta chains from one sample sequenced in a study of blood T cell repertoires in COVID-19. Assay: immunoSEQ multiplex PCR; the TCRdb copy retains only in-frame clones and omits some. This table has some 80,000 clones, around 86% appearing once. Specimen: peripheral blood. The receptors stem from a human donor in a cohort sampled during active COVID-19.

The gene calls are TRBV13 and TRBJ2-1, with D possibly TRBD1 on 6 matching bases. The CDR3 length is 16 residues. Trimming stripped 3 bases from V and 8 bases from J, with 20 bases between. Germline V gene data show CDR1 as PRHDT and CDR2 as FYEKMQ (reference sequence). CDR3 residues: CASSFRGGGGRDEQFF. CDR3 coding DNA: TGTGCCAGCAGCTTTCGTGGTGGTGGGGGCAGGGATGAGCAGTTCTTC. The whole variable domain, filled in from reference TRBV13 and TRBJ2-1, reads AAGVIQSPRHLIKEKRETATLKCYPIPRHDTVYWYQQGPGQDPQFLISFYEKMQSDKGSIPDRFSAQQFSDYHSELNMSSLELGDSALYFCASSFRGGGGRDEQFFGPGTRLTVL.

The CDR3 region has the DNA TGTGCCAGCAGCCCCACTGCTAGCGGGGGGGCCTACGAGCAGTACTTC. It specifies CASSPTASGGAYEQYF. The genes are TRBV4-2 and TRBJ2-7; 12 nucleotides align to TRBD2. The CDR3 is made up of 16 amino acids. The germline CDR1 and CDR2 sequences are LGHNA and YNFKEQ. Unmatched junction bases numbered 6, after V lost 4 bases and J lost 2 bases.

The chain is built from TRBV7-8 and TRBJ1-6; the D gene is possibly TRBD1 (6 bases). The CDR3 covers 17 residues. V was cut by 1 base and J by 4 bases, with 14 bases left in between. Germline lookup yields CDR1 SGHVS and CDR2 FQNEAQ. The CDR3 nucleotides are TGTGCCAGCAGCTTAGGGGGAGGGGGGACTTATAATTCACCCCTCCACTTT. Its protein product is CASSLGGGGTYNSPLHF.

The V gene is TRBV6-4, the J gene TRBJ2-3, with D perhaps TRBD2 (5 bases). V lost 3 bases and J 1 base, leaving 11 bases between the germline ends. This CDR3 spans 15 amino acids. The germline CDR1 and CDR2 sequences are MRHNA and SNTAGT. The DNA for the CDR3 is TGTGCCAGCAGTGAACGGCGGGCCGGCACAGATACGCAGTATTTT. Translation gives CASSERRAGTDTQYF.

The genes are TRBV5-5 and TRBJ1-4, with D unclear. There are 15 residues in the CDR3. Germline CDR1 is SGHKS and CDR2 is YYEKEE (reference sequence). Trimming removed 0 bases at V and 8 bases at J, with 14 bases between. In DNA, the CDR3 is TGTGCCAGCAGCTTGGCGGCCACCCTCGGGGAAAAACTGTTTTTT. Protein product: CASSLAATLGEKLFF.

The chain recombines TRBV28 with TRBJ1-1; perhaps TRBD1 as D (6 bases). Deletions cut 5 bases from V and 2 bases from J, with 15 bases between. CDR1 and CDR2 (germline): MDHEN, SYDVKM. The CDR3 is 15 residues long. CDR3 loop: CASSAYRVSNTEAFF. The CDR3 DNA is TGTGCCAGCAGTGCCTACAGGGTATCCAACACTGAAGCTTTCTTT.

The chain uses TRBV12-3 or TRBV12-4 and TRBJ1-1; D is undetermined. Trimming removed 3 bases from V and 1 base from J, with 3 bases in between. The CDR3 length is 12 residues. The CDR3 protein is CASSFRNTEAFF. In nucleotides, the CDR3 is TGTGCCAGCAGTTTTCGGAACACTGAAGCTTTCTTT.

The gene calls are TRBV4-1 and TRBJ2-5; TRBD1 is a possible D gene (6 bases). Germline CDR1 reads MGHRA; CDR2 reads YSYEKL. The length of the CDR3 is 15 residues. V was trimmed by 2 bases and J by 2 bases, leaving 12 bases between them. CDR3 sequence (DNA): TGCGCCAGCAGCCAACCCGACAGGTTACAAGAGACCCAGTACTTC. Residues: CASSQPDRLQETQYF.

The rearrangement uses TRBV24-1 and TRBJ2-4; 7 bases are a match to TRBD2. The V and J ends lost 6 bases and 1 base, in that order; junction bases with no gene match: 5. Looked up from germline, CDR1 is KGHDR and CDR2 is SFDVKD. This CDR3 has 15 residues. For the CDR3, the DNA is TGTGCCACCAGTCTACTAGCGTCTGCCAAAAACATTCAGTACTTC. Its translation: CATSLLASAKNIQYF.

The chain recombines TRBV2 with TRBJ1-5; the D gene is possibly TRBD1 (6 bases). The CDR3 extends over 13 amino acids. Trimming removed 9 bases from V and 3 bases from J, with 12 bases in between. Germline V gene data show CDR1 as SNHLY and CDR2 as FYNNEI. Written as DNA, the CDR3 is TGTGCCAGTCGTCAGGGGAACAATCAGCCCCAGCATTTT. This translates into CASRQGNNQPQHF.

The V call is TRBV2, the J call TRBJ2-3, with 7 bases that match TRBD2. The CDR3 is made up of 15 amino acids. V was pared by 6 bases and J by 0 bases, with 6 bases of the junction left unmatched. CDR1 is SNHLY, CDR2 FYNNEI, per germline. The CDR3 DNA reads TGTGCCAGCAGGCCCCTGCGGGGGAGCACAGATACGCAGTATTTT. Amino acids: CASRPLRGSTDTQYF.

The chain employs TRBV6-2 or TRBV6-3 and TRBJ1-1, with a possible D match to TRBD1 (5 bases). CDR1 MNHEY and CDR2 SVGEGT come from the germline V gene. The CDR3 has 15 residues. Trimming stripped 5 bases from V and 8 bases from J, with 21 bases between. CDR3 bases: TGTGCCAGCAGTACCCGGGGAGGGGTGATAGGAGAAGCTTTCTTT. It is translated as CASSTRGGVIGEAFF.

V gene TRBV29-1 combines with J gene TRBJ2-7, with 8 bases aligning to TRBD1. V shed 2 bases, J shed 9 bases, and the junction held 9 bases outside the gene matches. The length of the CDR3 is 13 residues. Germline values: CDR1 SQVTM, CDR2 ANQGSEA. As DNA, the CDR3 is TGCAGCGTTGAACCGCAGGGGGCGTCGGGGCAGTACTTC. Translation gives CSVEPQGASGQYF.

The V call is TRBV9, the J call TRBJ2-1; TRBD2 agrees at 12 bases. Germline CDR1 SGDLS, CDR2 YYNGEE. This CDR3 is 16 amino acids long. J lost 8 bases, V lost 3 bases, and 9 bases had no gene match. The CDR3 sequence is CASSARLAGVRDEQFF. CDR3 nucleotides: TGTGCCAGCAGCGCTCGACTAGCGGGAGTAAGGGATGAGCAGTTCTTC.

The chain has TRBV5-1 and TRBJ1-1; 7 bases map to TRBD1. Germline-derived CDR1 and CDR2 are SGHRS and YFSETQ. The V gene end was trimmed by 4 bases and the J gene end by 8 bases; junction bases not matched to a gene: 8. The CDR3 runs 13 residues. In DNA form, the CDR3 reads TGCGCCAGCAGCCTCGGACAGGAAGGAGAAGCTTTCTTT. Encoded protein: CASSLGQEGEAFF.

CDR3 sequence reads: CASSQDNGGHYGYTF. In DNA, the CDR3 is TGTGCCAGCAGCCAAGACAACGGGGGACACTATGGCTACACCTTC. The chain is built from TRBV3-1 (or the pseudogene TRBV3-2) and TRBJ1-2, with D possibly matching TRBD1 (5 bases). CDR1 and CDR2 (germline): LGHDT, YNNKEL (reference sequence). CDR3 length: 15 residues. V was clipped by 0 bases and J by 3 bases, with 11 bases between them.

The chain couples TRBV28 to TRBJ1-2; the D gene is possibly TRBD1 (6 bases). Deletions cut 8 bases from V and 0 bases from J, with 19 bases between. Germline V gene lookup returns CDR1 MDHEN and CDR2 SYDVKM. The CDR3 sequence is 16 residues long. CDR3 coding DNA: TGTGCCAGCCTGGCAGGACAGCTGTCCTCTAACTATGGCTACACCTTC. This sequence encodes CASLAGQLSSNYGYTF.

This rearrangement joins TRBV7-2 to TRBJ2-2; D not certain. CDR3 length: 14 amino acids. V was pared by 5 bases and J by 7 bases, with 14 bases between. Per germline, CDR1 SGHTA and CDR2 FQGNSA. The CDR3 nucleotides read TGTGCCAGCAGCCACAGACCAGACGGCGGGGAGCTGTTTTTT. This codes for CASSHRPDGGELFF. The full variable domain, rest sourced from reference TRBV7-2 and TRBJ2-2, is GAGVSQSPSNKVTEKGKDVELRCDPISGHTALYWYRQSLGQGLEFLIYFQGNSAPDKSGLPSDRFSAERTGGSVSTLTIQRTQQEDSAVYLCASSHRPDGGELFFGEGSRLTVL.

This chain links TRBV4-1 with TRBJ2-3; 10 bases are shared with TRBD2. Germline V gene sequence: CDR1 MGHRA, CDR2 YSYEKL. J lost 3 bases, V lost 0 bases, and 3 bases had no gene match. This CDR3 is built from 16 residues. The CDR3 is CASSQERAGGTDTQYF. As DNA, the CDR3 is TGCGCCAGCAGCCAAGAGCGAGCGGGAGGGACAGATACGCAGTATTTT.

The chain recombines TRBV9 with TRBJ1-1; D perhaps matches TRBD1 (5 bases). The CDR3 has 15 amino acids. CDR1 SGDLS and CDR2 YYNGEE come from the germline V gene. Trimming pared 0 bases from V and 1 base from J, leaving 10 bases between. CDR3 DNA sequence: TGTGCCAGCAGCGTAGCGGCGCAGGGGAACACTGAAGCTTTCTTT. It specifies CASSVAAQGNTEAFF.

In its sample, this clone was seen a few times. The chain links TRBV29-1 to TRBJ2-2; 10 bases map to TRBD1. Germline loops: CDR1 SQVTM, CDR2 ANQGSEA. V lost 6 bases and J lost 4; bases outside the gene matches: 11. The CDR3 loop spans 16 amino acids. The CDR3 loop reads CSVRDRGQRGTGELFF. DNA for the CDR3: TGCAGCGTGCGGGACAGGGGCCAGCGGGGCACCGGGGAGCTGTTTTTT.

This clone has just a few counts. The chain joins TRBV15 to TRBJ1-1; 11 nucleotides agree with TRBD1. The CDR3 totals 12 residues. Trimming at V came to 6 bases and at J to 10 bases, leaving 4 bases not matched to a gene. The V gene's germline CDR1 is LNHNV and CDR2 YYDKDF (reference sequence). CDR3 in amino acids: CATSGQGALAFF. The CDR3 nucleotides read TGTGCCACCAGTGGACAGGGGGCATTAGCTTTCTTT.

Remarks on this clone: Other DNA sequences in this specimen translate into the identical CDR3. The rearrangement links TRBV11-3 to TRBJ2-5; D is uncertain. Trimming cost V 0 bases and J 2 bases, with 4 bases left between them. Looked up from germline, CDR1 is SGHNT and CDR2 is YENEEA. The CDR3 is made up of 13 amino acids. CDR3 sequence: CASSLDGQETQYF. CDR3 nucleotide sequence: TGTGCCAGCAGCTTAGACGGTCAAGAGACCCAGTACTTC. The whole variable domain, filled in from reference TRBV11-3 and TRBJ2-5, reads EAGVVQSPRYKIIEKKQPVAFWCNPISGHNTLYWYLQNLGQGPELLIRYENEEAVDDSQLPKDRFSAERLKGVDSTLKIQPAELGDSAVYLCASSLDGQETQYFGPGTRLLVL.

The CDR3 coding sequence is TGTGCCAGCAGCCAAGATTGGCGGACTGCCGGCGAGCAGTACTTC. Protein: CASSQDWRTAGEQYF. The chain employs TRBV3-1 (or the pseudogene TRBV3-2) and TRBJ2-7; possibly TRBD2 for D (5 bases). Germline lookup yields CDR1 LGHDT and CDR2 YNNKEL (reference sequence). Trimming removed 0 bases at V and 6 bases at J, with 15 bases between. The CDR3 runs 15 residues.

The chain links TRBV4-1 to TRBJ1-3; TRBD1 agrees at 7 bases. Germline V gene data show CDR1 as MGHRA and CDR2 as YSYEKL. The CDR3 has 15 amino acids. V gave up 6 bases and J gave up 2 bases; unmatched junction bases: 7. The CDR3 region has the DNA TGCGCCAGCAGTCTTAGACAGGGAACTGGAAACACCATATATTTT. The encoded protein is CASSLRQGTGNTIYF.

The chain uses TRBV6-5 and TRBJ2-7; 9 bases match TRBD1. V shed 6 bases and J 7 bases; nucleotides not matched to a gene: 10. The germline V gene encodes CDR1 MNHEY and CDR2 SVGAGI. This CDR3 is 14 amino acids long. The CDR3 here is CASSKDRGLWEQYF. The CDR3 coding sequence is TGTGCCAGCAGCAAGGACAGGGGCCTATGGGAGCAGTACTTC.

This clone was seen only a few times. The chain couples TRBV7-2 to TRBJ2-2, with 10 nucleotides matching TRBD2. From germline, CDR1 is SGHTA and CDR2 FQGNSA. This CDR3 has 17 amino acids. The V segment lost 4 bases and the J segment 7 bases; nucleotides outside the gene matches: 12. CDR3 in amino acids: CASSSAPAGGQSGELFF. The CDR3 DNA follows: TGTGCCAGCAGCTCTGCCCCAGCGGGGGGGCAAAGCGGGGAGCTGTTTTTT.